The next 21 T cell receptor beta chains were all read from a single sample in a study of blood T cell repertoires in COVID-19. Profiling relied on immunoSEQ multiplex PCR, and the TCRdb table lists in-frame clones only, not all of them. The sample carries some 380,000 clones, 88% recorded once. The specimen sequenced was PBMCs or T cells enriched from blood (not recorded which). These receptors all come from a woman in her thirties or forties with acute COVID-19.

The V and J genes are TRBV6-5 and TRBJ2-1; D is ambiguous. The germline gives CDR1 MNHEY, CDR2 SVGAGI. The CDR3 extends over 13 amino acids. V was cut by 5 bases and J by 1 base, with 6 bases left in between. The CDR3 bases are TGTGCCAGCAGTACAGAGTCCTACAATGAGCAGTTCTTC. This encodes CASSTESYNEQFF.

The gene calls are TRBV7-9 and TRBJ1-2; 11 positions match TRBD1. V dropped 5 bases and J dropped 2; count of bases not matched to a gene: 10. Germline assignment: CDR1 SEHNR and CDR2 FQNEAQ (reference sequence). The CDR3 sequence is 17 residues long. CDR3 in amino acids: CASSPSTGQGANYGYTF. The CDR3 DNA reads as TGTGCCAGCAGCCCCTCGACCGGACAGGGGGCCAACTATGGCTACACCTTC.

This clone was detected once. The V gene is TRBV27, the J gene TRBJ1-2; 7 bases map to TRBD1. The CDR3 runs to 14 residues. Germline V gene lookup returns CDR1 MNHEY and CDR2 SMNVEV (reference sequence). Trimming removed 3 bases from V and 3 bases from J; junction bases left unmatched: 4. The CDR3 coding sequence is TGTGCCAGCAGTTTCGGGCAGGGGGACTATGGCTACACCTTC. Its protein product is CASSFGQGDYGYTF.

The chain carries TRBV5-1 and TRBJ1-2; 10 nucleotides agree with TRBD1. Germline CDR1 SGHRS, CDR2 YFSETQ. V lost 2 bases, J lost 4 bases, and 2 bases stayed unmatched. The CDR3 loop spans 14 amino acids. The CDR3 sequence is CASSFGTGAYGYTF. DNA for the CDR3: TGCGCCAGCAGCTTCGGGACAGGGGCCTATGGCTACACCTTC.

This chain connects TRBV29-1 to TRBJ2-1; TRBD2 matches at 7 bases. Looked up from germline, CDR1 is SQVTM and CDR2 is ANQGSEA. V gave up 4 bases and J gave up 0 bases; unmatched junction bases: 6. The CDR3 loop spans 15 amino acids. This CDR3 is CSVAKGLSSYNEQFF. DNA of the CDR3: TGCAGCGTTGCTAAGGGACTAAGCTCCTACAATGAGCAGTTCTTC.

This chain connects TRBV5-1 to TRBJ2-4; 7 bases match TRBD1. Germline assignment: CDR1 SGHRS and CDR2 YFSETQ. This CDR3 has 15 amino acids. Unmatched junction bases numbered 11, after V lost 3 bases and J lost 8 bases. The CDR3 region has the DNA TGCGCCAGCAGCTGGGAAGCCGGGACAGACTACATTCAGTACTTC. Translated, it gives CASSWEAGTDYIQYF.

The DNA for the CDR3 is TGTGCCAGCAGCGTAGCAGGGCCGATGAACACTGAAGCTTTCTTT. Translating it yields CASSVAGPMNTEAFF. The chain recombines TRBV9 with TRBJ1-1; D is possibly TRBD1 (5 bases). Per the germline V gene, CDR1 is SGDLS and CDR2 is YYNGEE. The CDR3 is 15 residues long. The germline V and J ends were trimmed by 0 bases and 0 bases, with 9 bases remaining between them.

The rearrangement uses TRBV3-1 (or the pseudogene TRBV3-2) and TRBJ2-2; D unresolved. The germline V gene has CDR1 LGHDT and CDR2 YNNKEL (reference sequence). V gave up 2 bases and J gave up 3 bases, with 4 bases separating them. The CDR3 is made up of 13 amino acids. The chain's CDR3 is CASSQSDTGELFF. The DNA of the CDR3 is TGTGCCAGCAGCCAATCGGACACCGGGGAGCTGTTTTTT.

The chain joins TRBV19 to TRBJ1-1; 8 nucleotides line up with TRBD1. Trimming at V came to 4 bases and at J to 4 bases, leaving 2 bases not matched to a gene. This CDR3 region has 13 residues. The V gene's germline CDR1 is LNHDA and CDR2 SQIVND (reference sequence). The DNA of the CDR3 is TGTGCCAGTAGTACTACAGGGGGCACTGAAGCTTTCTTT. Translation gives CASSTTGGTEAFF. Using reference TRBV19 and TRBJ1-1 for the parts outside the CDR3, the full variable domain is DGGITQSPKYLFRKEGQNVTLSCEQNLNHDAMYWYRQDPGQGLRLIYYSQIVNDFQKGDIAEGYSVSREKKESFPLTVTSAQKNPTAFYLCASSTTGGTEAFFGQGTRLTVV.

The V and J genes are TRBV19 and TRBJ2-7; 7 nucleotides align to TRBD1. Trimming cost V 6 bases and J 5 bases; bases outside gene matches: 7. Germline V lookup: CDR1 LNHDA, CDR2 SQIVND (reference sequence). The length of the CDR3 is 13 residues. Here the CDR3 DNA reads TGTGCCAGTAGAGAACAGGGGAAACACGAGCAGTACTTC. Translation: CASREQGKHEQYF.

The CDR3 nucleotides are TGTGCCAGCAGTTACGGCCTGAACTACGAGCAGTACTTC. Protein: CASSYGLNYEQYF. The V and J genes are TRBV6-5 and TRBJ2-7, with D unresolved. CDR1 and CDR2 (germline): MNHEY, SVGAGI. The CDR3 sequence is 13 residues long. Trimming pared 2 bases from V and 3 bases from J, leaving 8 bases between.

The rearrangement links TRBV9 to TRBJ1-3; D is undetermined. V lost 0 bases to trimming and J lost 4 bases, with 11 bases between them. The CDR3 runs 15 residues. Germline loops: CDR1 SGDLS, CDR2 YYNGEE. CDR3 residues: CASSVAGVAGNTIYF. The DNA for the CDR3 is TGTGCCAGCAGCGTAGCTGGGGTAGCGGGAAACACCATATATTTT.

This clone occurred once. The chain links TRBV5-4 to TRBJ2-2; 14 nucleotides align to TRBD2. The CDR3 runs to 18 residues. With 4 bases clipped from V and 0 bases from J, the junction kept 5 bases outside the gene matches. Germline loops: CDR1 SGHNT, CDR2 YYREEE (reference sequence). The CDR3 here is CASSTGLAGAANTGELFF. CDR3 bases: TGTGCCAGCAGCACGGGACTAGCGGGGGCCGCGAACACCGGGGAGCTGTTTTTT. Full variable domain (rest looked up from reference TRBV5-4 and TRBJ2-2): ETGVTQSPTHLIKTRGQQVTLRCSSQSGHNTVSWYQQALGQGPQFIFQYYREEENGRGNFPPRFSGLQFPNYSSELNVNALELDDSALYLCASSTGLAGAANTGELFFGEGSRLTVL.

CDR3 amino acids: CASRSRGQISSNYGYTF. For the CDR3, the DNA is TGCGCCAGCAGGTCTAGAGGGCAGATTTCTTCTAACTATGGCTACACCTTC. The chain carries TRBV5-1 and TRBJ1-2; D gene uncertain. Trimming removed 5 bases from V and 0 bases from J, with 20 bases in between. The CDR3 extends over 17 amino acids. Germline V CDR1 and CDR2: SGHRS, YFSETQ.

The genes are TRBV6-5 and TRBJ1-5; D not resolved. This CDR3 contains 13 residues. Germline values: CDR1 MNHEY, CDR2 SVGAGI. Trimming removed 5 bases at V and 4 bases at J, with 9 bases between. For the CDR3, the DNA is TGTGCCAGCAGTCAGAATGATAATCAGCCCCAGCATTTT. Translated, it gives CASSQNDNQPQHF.

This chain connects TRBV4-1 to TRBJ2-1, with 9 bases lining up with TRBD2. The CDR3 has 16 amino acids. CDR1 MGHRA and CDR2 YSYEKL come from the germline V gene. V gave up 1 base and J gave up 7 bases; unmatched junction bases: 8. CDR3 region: CASSQGWRGGLNEQFF. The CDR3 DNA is TGCGCCAGCAGCCAAGGTTGGCGGGGGGGCTTAAATGAGCAGTTCTTC.

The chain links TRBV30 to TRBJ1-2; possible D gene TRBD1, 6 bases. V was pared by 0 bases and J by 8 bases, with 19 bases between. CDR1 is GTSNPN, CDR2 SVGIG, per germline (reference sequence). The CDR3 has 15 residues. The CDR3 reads CAWSVRRGSLGGYTF. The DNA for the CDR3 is TGTGCCTGGAGTGTCCGTAGGGGGAGCTTGGGCGGCTACACCTTC.

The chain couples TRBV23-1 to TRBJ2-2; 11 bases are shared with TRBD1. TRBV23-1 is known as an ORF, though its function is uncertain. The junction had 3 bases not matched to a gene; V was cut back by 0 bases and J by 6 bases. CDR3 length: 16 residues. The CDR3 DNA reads TGCGCCAGCAGTCAATCTCAGGACAGGGGGCCCGGGGAGCTGTTTTTT. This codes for CASSQSQDRGPGELFF.

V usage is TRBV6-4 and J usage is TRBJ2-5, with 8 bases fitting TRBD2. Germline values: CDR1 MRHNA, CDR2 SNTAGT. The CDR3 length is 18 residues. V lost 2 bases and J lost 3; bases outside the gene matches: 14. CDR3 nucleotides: TGTGCCAGCAGTGACGGTCGAGGGAGCGGGGGCCAAAAAGAGACCCAGTACTTC. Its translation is CASSDGRGSGGQKETQYF.

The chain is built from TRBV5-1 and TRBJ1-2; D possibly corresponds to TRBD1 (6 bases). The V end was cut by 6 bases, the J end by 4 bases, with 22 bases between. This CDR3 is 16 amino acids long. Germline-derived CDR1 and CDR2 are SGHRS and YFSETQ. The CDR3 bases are TGCGCCAGCACAAACGTGGCAGGGGATTACTCCTATGGCTACACCTTC. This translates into CASTNVAGDYSYGYTF.

The CDR3 reads CASNRDSPYNEQFF. The CDR3 DNA sequence: TGTGCCAGCAACCGGGACAGCCCCTACAATGAGCAGTTCTTC. This chain joins TRBV5-5 and TRBJ2-1; TRBD1 agrees at 7 bases. The germline CDR1 and CDR2 sequences are SGHKS and YYEKEE (reference sequence). With V trimmed by 6 bases and J by 2 bases, 5 bases remained unmatched. The CDR3 spans 14 residues. The full variable domain, completed using reference TRBV5-5 and TRBJ2-1, is DAGVTQSPTHLIKTRGQQVTLRCSPISGHKSVSWYQQVLGQGPQFIFQYYEKEERGRGNFPDRFSARQFPNYSSELNVNALLLGDSALYLCASNRDSPYNEQFFGPGTRLTVL.